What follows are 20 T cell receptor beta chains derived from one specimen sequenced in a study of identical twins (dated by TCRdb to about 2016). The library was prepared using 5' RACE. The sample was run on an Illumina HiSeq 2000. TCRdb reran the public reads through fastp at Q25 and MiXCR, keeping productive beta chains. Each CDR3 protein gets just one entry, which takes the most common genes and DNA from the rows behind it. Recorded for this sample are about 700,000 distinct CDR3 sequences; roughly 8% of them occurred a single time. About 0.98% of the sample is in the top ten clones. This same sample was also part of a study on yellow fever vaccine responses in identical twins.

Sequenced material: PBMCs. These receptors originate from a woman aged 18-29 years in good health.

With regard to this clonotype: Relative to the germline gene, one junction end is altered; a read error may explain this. The CDR3 loop is CASSSGTLTNTQYF. The CDR3, as DNA: TGTGCCAGCAGTTCCGGGACCCTCACAAATACGCAGTATTTT. This rearrangement joins TRBV12-3 or TRBV12-4 to TRBJ2-3; D could derive from TRBD1 or TRBD2 (5 bases each). This CDR3 has 14 amino acids.

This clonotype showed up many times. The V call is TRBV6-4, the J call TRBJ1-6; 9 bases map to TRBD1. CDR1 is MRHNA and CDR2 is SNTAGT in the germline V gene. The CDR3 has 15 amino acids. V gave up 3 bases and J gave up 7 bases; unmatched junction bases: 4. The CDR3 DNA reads TGTGCCAGCAGTGATGGACAGGGGAAGAATTCACCCCTCCACTTT. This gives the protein CASSDGQGKNSPLHF.

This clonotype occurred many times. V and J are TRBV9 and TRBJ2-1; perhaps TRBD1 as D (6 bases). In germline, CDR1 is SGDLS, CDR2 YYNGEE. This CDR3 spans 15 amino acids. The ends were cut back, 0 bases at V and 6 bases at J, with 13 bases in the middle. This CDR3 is CASSVGTVGLNEQFF. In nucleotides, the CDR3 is TGTGCCAGCAGCGTAGGGACAGTGGGTCTCAATGAGCAGTTCTTC.

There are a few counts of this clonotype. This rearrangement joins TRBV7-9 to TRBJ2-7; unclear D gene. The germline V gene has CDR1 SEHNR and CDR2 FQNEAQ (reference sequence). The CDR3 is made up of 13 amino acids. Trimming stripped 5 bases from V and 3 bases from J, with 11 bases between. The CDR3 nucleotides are TGTGCCAGCAGCGACTCCGTAGGCTACGAGCAGTACTTC. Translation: CASSDSVGYEQYF.

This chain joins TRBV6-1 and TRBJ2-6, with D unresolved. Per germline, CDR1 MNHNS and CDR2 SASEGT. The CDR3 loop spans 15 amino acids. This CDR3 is CGAAAFSSGANVLTF. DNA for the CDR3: TGTGGGGCGGCAGCCTTCTCGTCTGGGGCCAACGTCCTGACTTTC.

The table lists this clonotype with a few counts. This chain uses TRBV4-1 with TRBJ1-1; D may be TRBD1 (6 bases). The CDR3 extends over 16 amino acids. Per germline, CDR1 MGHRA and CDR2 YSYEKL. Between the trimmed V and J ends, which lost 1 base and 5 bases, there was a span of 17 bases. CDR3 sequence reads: CASSQAVQGRRTEAFF. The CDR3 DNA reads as TGCGCCAGCAGCCAAGCCGTGCAGGGGCGGAGGACTGAAGCTTTCTTT.

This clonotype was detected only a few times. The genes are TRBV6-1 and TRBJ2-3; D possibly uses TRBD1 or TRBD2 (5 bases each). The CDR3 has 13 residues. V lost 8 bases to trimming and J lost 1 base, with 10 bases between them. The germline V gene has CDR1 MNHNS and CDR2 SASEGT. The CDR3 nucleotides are TGTGCCAGCGCCGTGGGGGGCACAGATACGCAGTATTTT. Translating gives CASAVGGTDTQYF.

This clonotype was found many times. The CDR3 here is CASSLWDSHYNEQFF. CDR3 nucleotides: TGTGCCAGCAGTTTATGGGACAGCCACTACAATGAGCAGTTCTTC. The genes are TRBV27 and TRBJ2-1; 7 bases map to TRBD1. Germline CDR1 is MNHEY and CDR2 is SMNVEV (reference sequence). Trimming removed 1 base from V and 3 bases from J; junction bases left unmatched: 3. The CDR3 totals 15 residues.

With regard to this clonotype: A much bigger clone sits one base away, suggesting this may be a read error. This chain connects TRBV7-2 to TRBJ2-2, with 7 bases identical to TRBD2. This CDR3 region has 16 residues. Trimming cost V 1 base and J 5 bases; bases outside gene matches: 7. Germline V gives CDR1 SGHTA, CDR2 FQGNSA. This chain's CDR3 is CASSLGEGLPTGELFF. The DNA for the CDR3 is TGTGCCAGCAGCTTAGGGGAGGGACTTCCGACCGGGGAGCTGTTTTTT.

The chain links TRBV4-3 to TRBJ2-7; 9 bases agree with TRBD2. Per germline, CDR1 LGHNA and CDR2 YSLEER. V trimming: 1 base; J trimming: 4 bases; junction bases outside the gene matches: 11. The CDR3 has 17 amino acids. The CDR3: CASSQGASGIGGYEQYF. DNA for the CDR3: TGCGCCAGCAGCCAAGGGGCTAGCGGGATAGGGGGGTACGAGCAGTACTTC.

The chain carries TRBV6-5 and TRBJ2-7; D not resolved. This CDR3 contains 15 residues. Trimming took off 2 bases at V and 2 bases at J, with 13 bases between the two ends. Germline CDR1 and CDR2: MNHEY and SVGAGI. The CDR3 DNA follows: TGTGCCAGCAGTTACGGCGGAATACGAACCTACGAGCAGTACTTC. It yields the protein CASSYGGIRTYEQYF.

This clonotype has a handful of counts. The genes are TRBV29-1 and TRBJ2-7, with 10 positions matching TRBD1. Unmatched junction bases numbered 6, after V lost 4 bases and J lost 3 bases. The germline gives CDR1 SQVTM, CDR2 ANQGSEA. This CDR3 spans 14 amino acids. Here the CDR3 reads CSVGGGQGRYEQYF. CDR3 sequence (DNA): TGCAGCGTTGGAGGGGGACAGGGGCGCTACGAGCAGTACTTC.

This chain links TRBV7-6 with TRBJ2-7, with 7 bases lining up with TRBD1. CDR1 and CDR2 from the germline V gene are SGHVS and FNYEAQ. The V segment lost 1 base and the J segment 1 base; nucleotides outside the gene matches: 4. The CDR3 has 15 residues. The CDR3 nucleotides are TGTGCCAGCAGCTTAGGACAGGGCTGGTCCTACGAGCAGTACTTC. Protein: CASSLGQGWSYEQYF.

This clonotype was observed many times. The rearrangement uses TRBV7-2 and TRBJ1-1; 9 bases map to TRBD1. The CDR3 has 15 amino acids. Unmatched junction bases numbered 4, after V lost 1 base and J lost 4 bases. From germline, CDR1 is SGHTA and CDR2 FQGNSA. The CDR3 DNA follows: TGTGCCAGCAGCTTAGATGGACAGGGGATCACTGAAGCTTTCTTT. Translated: CASSLDGQGITEAFF.

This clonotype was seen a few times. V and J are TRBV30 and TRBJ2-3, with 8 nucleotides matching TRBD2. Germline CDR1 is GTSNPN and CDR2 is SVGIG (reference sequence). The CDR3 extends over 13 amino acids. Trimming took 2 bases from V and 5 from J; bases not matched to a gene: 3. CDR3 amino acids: CAWSYGGEDTQYF. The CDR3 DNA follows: TGTGCCTGGAGTTACGGGGGGGAAGATACGCAGTATTTT.

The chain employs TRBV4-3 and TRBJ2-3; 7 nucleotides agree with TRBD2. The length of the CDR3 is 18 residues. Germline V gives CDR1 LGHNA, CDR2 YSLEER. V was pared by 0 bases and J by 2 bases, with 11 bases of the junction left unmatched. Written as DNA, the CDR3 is TGCGCCAGCAGCCAAGATCTTCCCAGCGGGACCCTCACAGATACGCAGTATTTT. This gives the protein CASSQDLPSGTLTDTQYF.

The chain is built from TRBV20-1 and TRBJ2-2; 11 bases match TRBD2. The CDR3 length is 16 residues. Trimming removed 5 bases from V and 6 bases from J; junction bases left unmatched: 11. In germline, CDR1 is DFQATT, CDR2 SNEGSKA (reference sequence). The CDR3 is CSAHDLLAGVAGELFF. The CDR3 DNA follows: TGCAGTGCTCACGACTTACTAGCGGGAGTGGCCGGGGAGCTGTTTTTT.

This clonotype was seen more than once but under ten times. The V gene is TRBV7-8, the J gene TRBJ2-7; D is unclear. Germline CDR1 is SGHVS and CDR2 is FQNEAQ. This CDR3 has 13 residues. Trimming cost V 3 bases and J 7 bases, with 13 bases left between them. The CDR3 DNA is TGTGCCAGCAGCTTGGGGATTGTGTCGGAGCAGTACTTC. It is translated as CASSLGIVSEQYF.

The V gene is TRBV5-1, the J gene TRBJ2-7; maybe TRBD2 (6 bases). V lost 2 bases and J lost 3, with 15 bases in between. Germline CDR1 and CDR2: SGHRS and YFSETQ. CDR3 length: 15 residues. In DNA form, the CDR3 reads TGCGCCAGCAGCTTCGAAGCGGGTGTAGACTACGAGCAGTACTTC. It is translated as CASSFEAGVDYEQYF.

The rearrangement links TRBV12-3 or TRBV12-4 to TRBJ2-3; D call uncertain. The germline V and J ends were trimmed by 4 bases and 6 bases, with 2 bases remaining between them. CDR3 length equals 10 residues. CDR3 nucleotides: TGTGCCAGCAGTTGGGATACGCAGTATTTT. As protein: CASSWDTQYF.